The 25 T cell receptor beta chains in this list originate from one sample, sequenced in a study of radiotherapy plus CTLA-4 blockade in lung cancer. Some clones are missing from TCRdb's copy, which holds only in-frame ones; the method was immunoSEQ multiplex PCR. The sample gives roughly 85,000 clones, approximately 86% of which show up once; approximately 16% is in the top ten. The sequencing used peripheral blood, collected from a patient treated with radiotherapy plus ipilimumab. These receptors all come from a human donor with non-small cell lung cancer that progressed on radiotherapy plus ipilimumab.

This chain uses TRBV7-9 with TRBJ1-1; 7 bases map to TRBD1. V gave up 6 bases and J gave up 5 bases; unmatched junction bases: 15. Germline V gives CDR1 SEHNR, CDR2 FQNEAQ (reference sequence). This CDR3 is 16 amino acids long. The CDR3 here is CASSRGGYSEGTEAFF. DNA of the CDR3: TGTGCCAGCAGTAGAGGGGGCTACAGTGAAGGGACTGAAGCTTTCTTT. The whole variable domain, remainder taken from reference TRBV7-9 and TRBJ1-1, is DTGVSQNPRHKITKRGQNVTFRCDPISEHNRLYWYRQTLGQGPEFLTYFQNEAQLEKSRLLSDRFSAERPKGSFSTLEIQRTEQGDSAMYLCASSRGGYSEGTEAFFGQGTRLTVV.

This sequence joins TRBV5-4 and TRBJ2-5; no reliable D call. Trimming removed 1 base at V and 3 bases at J, with 10 bases between. The CDR3 has 14 residues. Germline V CDR1 and CDR2: SGHNT, YYREEE (reference sequence). The CDR3 is CASSLLGKEETQYF. CDR3 bases: TGTGCCAGCAGCTTGTTGGGTAAAGAAGAGACCCAGTACTTC.

This clone has more than one count but fewer than ten. This sequence joins TRBV19 and TRBJ2-1; D perhaps matches TRBD1 (5 bases). CDR1 LNHDA and CDR2 SQIVND come from the germline V gene (reference sequence). V lost 7 bases, J lost 2 bases, and 12 bases lay in between. This CDR3 comprises 14 residues. DNA of the CDR3: TGTGCCAGTAACTCAGGGTCTACCTACAATGAGCAGTTCTTC. Translation: CASNSGSTYNEQFF.

This sequence joins TRBV18 and TRBJ1-1; possibly TRBD1 for D (6 bases). Germline lookup yields CDR1 KGHSH and CDR2 LQKENI. The V gene lost 0 bases and the J gene lost 1 base, with 12 bases spanning the gap. The CDR3 covers 16 residues. The CDR3, as DNA: TGTGCCAGCTCACCACCGGCTTCAGGGGCGAACACTGAAGCTTTCTTT. It yields the protein CASSPPASGANTEAFF.

The rearrangement joins TRBV4-3 to TRBJ1-6, with a weak D call TRBD1 (5 bases). Trimming shortened V by 1 base and J by 5 bases, and 15 bases separated the two germline ends. This CDR3 spans 17 amino acids. CDR1 is LGHNA, CDR2 YSLEER, per germline. CDR3 nucleotides: TGCGCCAGCAGCCAAGTTTTTGAGGGACGGGATAATTCACCCCTCCACTTT. This codes for CASSQVFEGRDNSPLHF.

The J gene is TRBJ1-1, the V gene TRBV2, with a weak D call TRBD1 (6 bases). CDR3 size: 14 residues. Germline V gene lookup returns CDR1 SNHLY and CDR2 FYNNEI. V was shortened by 5 bases and J by 1 base, with 11 bases between the two germline ends. CDR3 in DNA: TGTGCCAGCAGTCCGGGCAGGGGGAACACTGAAGCTTTCTTT. This encodes CASSPGRGNTEAFF.

The chain is built from TRBV2 and TRBJ2-7, with 7 bases fitting TRBD1. J lost 3 bases, V lost 10 bases, and 9 bases had no gene match. Looked up from germline, CDR1 is SNHLY and CDR2 is FYNNEI. The CDR3 is 13 residues long. This chain's CDR3 is CANGQAPLYEQYF. In nucleotides, the CDR3 is TGTGCCAACGGACAGGCCCCACTCTACGAGCAGTACTTC.

The chain is built from TRBV4-1 and TRBJ2-7; 9 bases map to TRBD2. V was pared by 0 bases and J by 0 bases, with 9 bases of the junction left unmatched. This CDR3 has 18 residues. Germline V gives CDR1 MGHRA, CDR2 YSYEKL. CDR3 protein: CASSQDPPSGIVSYEQYF. The CDR3, as DNA: TGCGCCAGCAGCCAAGATCCCCCTAGCGGGATAGTCTCCTACGAGCAGTACTTC.

This chain connects TRBV5-5 to TRBJ2-7; D gene ambiguous. Germline lookup yields CDR1 SGHKS and CDR2 YYEKEE (reference sequence). CDR3 length: 13 residues. Trimming pared 0 bases from V and 2 bases from J, leaving 6 bases between. CDR3 in amino acids: CASSLAPTYEQYF. The CDR3 DNA follows: TGTGCCAGCAGCTTGGCCCCGACCTACGAGCAGTACTTC.

The DNA of the CDR3 is TGTGCCAGCAGCTTAGGTAATGGGGCCAACGTCCTGACTTTC. This encodes CASSLGNGANVLTF. The V gene is TRBV7-9, the J gene TRBJ2-6; D ambiguous. Germline V CDR1 and CDR2: SEHNR, FQNEAQ (reference sequence). V was shortened by 1 base and J by 3 bases, with 4 bases between the two germline ends. The CDR3 has 14 residues.

The rearrangement links TRBV9 to TRBJ1-5; possible D gene TRBD1, 5 bases. In germline, CDR1 is SGDLS, CDR2 YYNGEE. V was cut by 3 bases and J by 5 bases, with 18 bases left in between. The CDR3 consists of 16 residues. This CDR3 is CASSGPGVGRDQPQHF. The CDR3 DNA is TGTGCCAGCAGCGGACCCGGAGTCGGCAGGGATCAGCCCCAGCATTTT.

The V gene is TRBV6-5, the J gene TRBJ2-2; D not certain. This CDR3 region has 15 residues. The V end lost 1 base, the J end lost 1 base, and 7 bases lay between the germline ends. Looked up from germline, CDR1 is MNHEY and CDR2 is SVGAGI. The DNA of the CDR3 is TGTGCCAGCAGTTACTTCTCGGGGAACACCGGGGAGCTGTTTTTT. It codes for CASSYFSGNTGELFF.

J is TRBJ2-7 and V is TRBV7-2; a weak D match, TRBD1 (5 bases). Germline values: CDR1 SGHTA, CDR2 FQGNSA. The CDR3 has 14 amino acids. Trimming pared 4 bases from V and 1 base from J, leaving 11 bases between. The CDR3 sequence: CASSWGTQSYEQYF. The CDR3 nucleotides read TGTGCCAGCAGCTGGGGCACCCAGTCCTACGAGCAGTACTTC. The full variable domain, rest sourced from reference TRBV7-2 and TRBJ2-7, is GAGVSQSPSNKVTEKGKDVELRCDPISGHTALYWYRQSLGQGLEFLIYFQGNSAPDKSGLPSDRFSAERTGGSVSTLTIQRTQQEDSAVYLCASSWGTQSYEQYFGPGTRLTVT.

This chain links TRBV30 with TRBJ2-3; tentatively, D is TRBD1 (6 bases). CDR1 and CDR2 (germline): GTSNPN, SVGIG (reference sequence). The CDR3 covers 14 residues. The germline V and J ends were trimmed by 1 base and 4 bases, with 12 bases remaining between them. The CDR3: CAWSDQGLSDTQYF. CDR3 sequence (DNA): TGTGCCTGGAGTGATCAGGGGTTGTCAGATACGCAGTATTTT.

This clone was observed a few times. The V call is TRBV15, the J call TRBJ2-7; 7 bases line up with TRBD2. The CDR3 contains 13 residues. Looked up from germline, CDR1 is LNHNV and CDR2 is YYDKDF (reference sequence). Germline trimming cut 5 bases from V and 6 bases from J; bases unmatched to any gene: 7. Here the CDR3 DNA reads TGTGCCACCAGCCGCAAGACTAGCTCCGAGCAGTACTTC. Protein: CATSRKTSSEQYF. Variable domain in full (rest from reference TRBV15 and TRBJ2-7): DAMVIQNPRYQVTQFGKPVTLSCSQTLNHNVMYWYQQKSSQAPKLLFHYYDKDFNNEADTPDNFQSRRPNTSFCFLDIRSPGLGDTAMYLCATSRKTSSEQYFGPGTRLTVT.

V and J are TRBV11-1 and TRBJ1-1; no definite D call. V was clipped by 3 bases and J by 3 bases, with 8 bases between them. This CDR3 has 13 residues. Germline V lookup: CDR1 SGHAT, CDR2 FQDESV (reference sequence). CDR3 in DNA: TGTGCCAGCAGCTTGGCCACCTACACTGAAGCTTTCTTT. It translates to CASSLATYTEAFF.

The chain employs TRBV28 and TRBJ1-5, with D perhaps TRBD1 (5 bases). Germline V gene data show CDR1 as MDHEN and CDR2 as SYDVKM. The CDR3 sequence is 12 residues long. The ends were cut back, 2 bases at V and 7 bases at J, with 6 bases in the middle. The CDR3 here is CASSLRGQPQHF. Written as DNA, the CDR3 is TGTGCCAGCAGTTTACGGGGGCAGCCCCAGCATTTT.

The V and J genes are TRBV9 and TRBJ2-1; D is unclear. V gave up 0 bases and J gave up 6 bases, with 13 bases separating them. The CDR3 spans 15 residues. CDR1 is SGDLS and CDR2 is YYNGEE in the germline V gene. The CDR3 coding sequence is TGTGCCAGCAGCGTAGCGGCCGGGCTGGGCAATGAGCAGTTCTTC. Protein: CASSVAAGLGNEQFF.

The chain uses TRBV18 and TRBJ2-6; D is perhaps TRBD1 (6 bases). Per the germline V gene, CDR1 is KGHSH and CDR2 is LQKENI. V lost 2 bases and J 2 bases, leaving 13 bases between the germline ends. The CDR3 sequence is 17 residues long. The CDR3 protein is CASSPFLYRAGANVLTF. The CDR3 region has the DNA TGTGCCAGCTCACCATTCTTATACAGGGCTGGGGCCAACGTCCTGACTTTC.

This chain joins TRBV27 and TRBJ2-3, with D unclear. Trimming took off 3 bases at V and 0 bases at J, with 7 bases between the two ends. The CDR3 is made up of 14 amino acids. Germline V gene data show CDR1 as MNHEY and CDR2 as SMNVEV (reference sequence). This chain's CDR3 is CASSFLTSTDTQYF. The CDR3 DNA sequence: TGTGCCAGCAGTTTTCTGACTAGCACAGATACGCAGTATTTT.

The chain recombines TRBV9 with TRBJ1-1, with a possible D match to TRBD1 (5 bases). The CDR3 covers 14 residues. V lost 1 base, J lost 4 bases, and 11 bases lay in between. Germline V gene lookup returns CDR1 SGDLS and CDR2 YYNGEE. The CDR3 nucleotides are TGTGCCAGCAGCGTACTAGACAGAGGCACTGAAGCTTTCTTT. Protein sequence: CASSVLDRGTEAFF.

V gene TRBV4-1 combines with J gene TRBJ1-1, with D hard to call. The length of the CDR3 is 15 residues. The germline gives CDR1 MGHRA, CDR2 YSYEKL. V dropped 4 bases and J dropped 1 base, with 13 bases sitting between them. The CDR3 DNA reads TGCGCCAGCAGCCCATTTCCGACGGAGAACACTGAAGCTTTCTTT. Translated, it gives CASSPFPTENTEAFF.

This clone was detected once. The J gene is TRBJ2-7, the V gene TRBV5-1, with 9 bases lining up with TRBD1. The CDR3 runs to 14 residues. J lost 3 bases, V lost 5 bases, and 6 bases had no gene match. CDR1 SGHRS and CDR2 YFSETQ come from the germline V gene. The CDR3 DNA reads as TGCGCCAGCAGTCCCTGGGACAGGGACTACGAGCAGTACTTC. It specifies CASSPWDRDYEQYF.

This chain links TRBV9 with TRBJ2-3, with D tentatively TRBD2 (5 bases). V lost 3 bases and J lost 2, with 13 bases in between. This CDR3 spans 15 amino acids. Germline V lookup: CDR1 SGDLS, CDR2 YYNGEE. The CDR3 protein is CASSGSERATDTQYF. CDR3 coding DNA: TGTGCCAGCAGCGGGAGCGAGAGGGCCACAGATACGCAGTATTTT.

The chain couples TRBV5-1 to TRBJ1-2; D perhaps matches TRBD1 (5 bases). There are 14 residues in the CDR3. The V gene's germline CDR1 is SGHRS and CDR2 YFSETQ. Trimming took 6 bases from V and 0 from J, leaving 12 bases between them. The CDR3: CASTRDGANYGYTF. Written as DNA, the CDR3 is TGCGCCAGCACCCGGGACGGAGCTAACTATGGCTACACCTTC.